The rows below give T cell receptor beta chains drawn from one sample of a study of cytomegalovirus exposure and HLA in healthy donors. Here immunoSEQ multiplex PCR was the method, and the copy in TCRdb shows in-frame clones only, minus some. The table has 160,000 or so clones, 65% to 85% seen once; the top ten hold 1.5%. Sequenced: PBMCs. These TCRs come from a woman between 18 and 30 years old in good health and CMV-seronegative. Each CDR3 is given with its conserved first and last residue. The order of the fields is V gene, clone size, D gene, J gene, CDR3 DNA, CDR3 protein. D genes are given only for firm matches. Size is omitted from some rows. Given values are once, few, many or a class for expanded clones.

v_gene: TRBV11-2; abundance: NA; d_gene: NA; j_gene: TRBJ1-6; CDR3nt: TGTGCCAGCAGCTCCCCGGGACAAAATTCACCCCTCCACTTT; CDR3aa: CASSSPGQNSPLHF
v_gene: TRBV2; abundance: NA; d_gene: TRBD2; j_gene: TRBJ2-3; CDR3nt: TGTGCCAGCAGAGGCAGCGGGGGAATGCTGGGGACAGATACGCAGTATTTT; CDR3aa: CASRGSGGMLGTDTQYF
v_gene: TRBV30; abundance: once; d_gene: NA; j_gene: TRBJ2-3; CDR3nt: TGTGCCTGGAGGCAGAAAAGCACAGATACGCAGTATTTT; CDR3aa: CAWRQKSTDTQYF
v_gene: TRBV5-4; abundance: NA; d_gene: TRBD1; j_gene: TRBJ1-2; CDR3nt: TGTGCCAGCAGAAACCCACAGGGGAACTATGGCTACACCTTC; CDR3aa: CASRNPQGNYGYTF
v_gene: TRBV9; abundance: NA; d_gene: NA; j_gene: TRBJ1-2; CDR3nt: TGTGCCAGCAGCGTAGTGGAGGGAGGCTACACCTTC; CDR3aa: CASSVVEGGYTF
v_gene: TRBV9; abundance: NA; d_gene: NA; j_gene: TRBJ2-3; CDR3nt: TGTGCCAGCAACAGATTGGCTAGCACAGATACGCAGTATTTT; CDR3aa: CASNRLASTDTQYF
v_gene: TRBV5-1; abundance: NA; d_gene: NA; j_gene: TRBJ1-5; CDR3nt: TGCGCCAGCAGCTTGGGGGGGGGCCGGAATCAGCCCCAGCATTTT; CDR3aa: CASSLGGGRNQPQHF
v_gene: TRBV5-6; abundance: NA; d_gene: NA; j_gene: TRBJ1-1; CDR3nt: TGTGCCAGCAGCTCCTTCGGCGGATTGGACACTGAAGCTTTCTTT; CDR3aa: CASSSFGGLDTEAFF
v_gene: TRBV19; abundance: NA; d_gene: TRBD2; j_gene: TRBJ2-1; CDR3nt: TGTGCCAGTACCCATAGAAGGTCGGGGGGGAATGAGCAGTTCTTC; CDR3aa: CASTHRRSGGNEQFF
v_gene: TRBV2; abundance: NA; d_gene: NA; j_gene: TRBJ1-2; CDR3nt: TGTGCCAGCAGCAGACTTACAGGGCTCGGAGGCTGTGGCTACACCTTC; CDR3aa: CASSRLTGLGGCGYTF
v_gene: TRBV4-1; abundance: NA; d_gene: TRBD1; j_gene: TRBJ1-1; CDR3nt: TGCGCCAGCTTACCGGGACAGGGGGCCGGAACTAACACTGAAGCTTTCTTT; CDR3aa: CASLPGQGAGTNTEAFF
v_gene: TRBV5-5; abundance: NA; d_gene: NA; j_gene: TRBJ2-5; CDR3nt: TGTGCCAGCAGCTTGGACCCAGGGCGGCAAGAGACCCAGTACTTC; CDR3aa: CASSLDPGRQETQYF
v_gene: TRBV11-2; abundance: few; d_gene: TRBD1; j_gene: TRBJ2-7; CDR3nt: TGTGCCAGCAGCTCGAGAAGGTTGACAGGGCCTTACTACGAGCAGTACTTC; CDR3aa: CASSSRRLTGPYYEQYF
v_gene: TRBV6-1; abundance: NA; d_gene: NA; j_gene: TRBJ2-3; CDR3nt: TGTGCCAGCAGAACTAGCACAGATACGCAGTATTTT; CDR3aa: CASRTSTDTQYF
v_gene: TRBV15; abundance: NA; d_gene: TRBD1; j_gene: TRBJ1-5; CDR3nt: TGTGCCACCAGCGGATCACAGGGGGCGAGGCAGCCCCAGCATTTT; CDR3aa: CATSGSQGARQPQHF
v_gene: TRBV19; abundance: NA; d_gene: TRBD2; j_gene: TRBJ2-3; CDR3nt: TGTGCCAGTAGTAAGCGGGGGGCCGGCACAGATACGCAGTATTTT; CDR3aa: CASSKRGAGTDTQYF
v_gene: TRBV6-5; abundance: few; d_gene: NA; j_gene: TRBJ1-3; CDR3nt: TGTGCCAGCAGTTTTGGCAGGTCTGGAAACACCATATATTTT; CDR3aa: CASSFGRSGNTIYF
v_gene: TRBV28; abundance: NA; d_gene: NA; j_gene: TRBJ2-2; CDR3nt: TGTGCCAGCAGTTTACAGAACACCGGGGAGCTGTTTTTT; CDR3aa: CASSLQNTGELFF
v_gene: TRBV7-6; abundance: NA; d_gene: NA; j_gene: TRBJ2-7; CDR3nt: TGTGCCAGCAGCTTATACGTCCCCACAGGTAGCTCCTACGAGCAGTACTTC; CDR3aa: CASSLYVPTGSSYEQYF
v_gene: TRBV6-1; abundance: NA; d_gene: NA; j_gene: TRBJ2-1; CDR3nt: TGTGCCAGCATGTTTAGGGGCTTGGGTGAGCAGTTCTTC; CDR3aa: CASMFRGLGEQFF
v_gene: TRBV5-1; abundance: NA; d_gene: TRBD2; j_gene: TRBJ2-3; CDR3nt: TGCGCCAGCAGCCTAGGACTAGCGGGGGGTAGCACAGATACGCAGTATTTT; CDR3aa: CASSLGLAGGSTDTQYF
v_gene: TRBV19; abundance: once; d_gene: NA; j_gene: TRBJ1-1; CDR3nt: TGTGCCAGTAGTATAGACCCCGGACAGCTAATGAACACTGAAGCTTTCTTT; CDR3aa: CASSIDPGQLMNTEAFF
v_gene: TRBV19; abundance: once; d_gene: TRBD1; j_gene: TRBJ1-5; CDR3nt: TGTGCCAGTAGTATACTCGGGACAGGGGGCCCTTTTAGCAATCAGCCCCAGCATTTT; CDR3aa: CASSILGTGGPFSNQPQHF
v_gene: TRBV30; abundance: NA; d_gene: TRBD2; j_gene: TRBJ2-7; CDR3nt: TGTGCCTGGAGTAGGGGCGGGGGGGCCTACGAGCAGTACTTC; CDR3aa: CAWSRGGGAYEQYF
v_gene: TRBV7-9; abundance: NA; d_gene: TRBD1; j_gene: TRBJ1-5; CDR3nt: TGTGCCAGCAGCTCACCCGCCGGGACAGGGGGTTATAGCAATCAGCCCCAGCATTTT; CDR3aa: CASSSPAGTGGYSNQPQHF
v_gene: TRBV7-2; abundance: few; d_gene: TRBD2; j_gene: TRBJ2-2; CDR3nt: TGTGCCAGCAGGTTTAGCGGGGGGGCCGTAAACACCGGGGAGCTGTTTTTT; CDR3aa: CASRFSGGAVNTGELFF
v_gene: TRBV7-6; abundance: few; d_gene: NA; j_gene: TRBJ2-1; CDR3nt: TGTGCCAGCAGCTTGAGCATAGCTGCTGAGCAGTTCTTC; CDR3aa: CASSLSIAAEQFF
v_gene: TRBV30; abundance: NA; d_gene: NA; j_gene: TRBJ1-6; CDR3nt: TGTGCCTGGGAGGCAGTAAATAATTCACCCCTCCACTTT; CDR3aa: CAWEAVNNSPLHF
v_gene: TRBV6-1; abundance: NA; d_gene: NA; j_gene: TRBJ1-2; CDR3nt: TGTGCCAGCAGTGAAGGAAGCAGCCTTTACACGGGTGGCTACACCTTC; CDR3aa: CASSEGSSLYTGGYTF
v_gene: TRBV5-1; abundance: NA; d_gene: NA; j_gene: TRBJ1-2; CDR3nt: TGCGCCAGCAGCTTGGAACGGGGGGGCTACACCTTC; CDR3aa: CASSLERGGYTF
v_gene: TRBV11-3; abundance: once; d_gene: TRBD1; j_gene: TRBJ2-2; CDR3nt: TGTGCCAGCAGCCCGCCGGGACAGTCAAACACCGGGGAGCTGTTTTTT; CDR3aa: CASSPPGQSNTGELFF
v_gene: TRBV21-1; abundance: NA; d_gene: NA; j_gene: TRBJ1-2; CDR3nt: TGTGCCAGCGGAAAGGACAGGCCAGTATATGGCTACACCTTC; CDR3aa: CASGKDRPVYGYTF
v_gene: TRBV19; abundance: NA; d_gene: NA; j_gene: TRBJ2-2; CDR3nt: TGTGCCAGTAGTGGGGCCCCCGGGGAGCTGTTTTTT; CDR3aa: CASSGAPGELFF
v_gene: TRBV7-8; abundance: once; d_gene: NA; j_gene: TRBJ1-1; CDR3nt: TGTGCCAGCAGCTTGGGGCCAGACGAAGCTTTCTTT; CDR3aa: CASSLGPDEAFF
v_gene: TRBV12-5; abundance: NA; d_gene: NA; j_gene: TRBJ2-6; CDR3nt: TGTGCTAGTGGGGGTCCCTCTGGGGCCAACGGCCTGACTTTC; CDR3aa: CASGGPSGANGLTF
v_gene: TRBV21-1; abundance: NA; d_gene: NA; j_gene: TRBJ2-7; CDR3nt: TGTGCCAGCAGCAAAGGCGAAGGGGCCCCCTCCTACGAGCAGTACTTC; CDR3aa: CASSKGEGAPSYEQYF
v_gene: TRBV18; abundance: NA; d_gene: TRBD2; j_gene: TRBJ2-3; CDR3nt: TGTGCCAGCTCACCCTTCGGGGGGGGCACAGATACGCAGTATTTT; CDR3aa: CASSPFGGGTDTQYF
v_gene: TRBV7-9; abundance: NA; d_gene: NA; j_gene: TRBJ1-1; CDR3nt: TGTTCCAGCAGCGCTAGGGGTTCCACTGAAGCTTTCTTT; CDR3aa: CSSSARGSTEAFF
v_gene: TRBV5-1; abundance: NA; d_gene: NA; j_gene: TRBJ2-7; CDR3nt: TGCGCCAGCGCGGGGCCGACCTACGAGCAGTACTTC; CDR3aa: CASAGPTYEQYF
v_gene: TRBV28; abundance: NA; d_gene: TRBD2; j_gene: TRBJ2-3; CDR3nt: TGTGCCAGCAGGGCTAGCGGGGCAGATACGCAGTATTTT; CDR3aa: CASRASGADTQYF
v_gene: TRBV28; abundance: NA; d_gene: TRBD1; j_gene: TRBJ2-6; CDR3nt: TGTGCCAGCAGCCCTTTTGCGACAGGGGTATTCTCTGGGGCCAACGGCCTGACTTTC; CDR3aa: CASSPFATGVFSGANGLTF
v_gene: TRBV19; abundance: NA; d_gene: TRBD1; j_gene: TRBJ1-5; CDR3nt: TGTGCCAGTAGGTGGACAGGGGGTAACCAGCCCCAGCATTTT; CDR3aa: CASRWTGGNQPQHF
v_gene: TRBV18; abundance: NA; d_gene: TRBD2; j_gene: TRBJ2-1; CDR3nt: TGTGCCAGCTCACCAGATCTTCTAGCGGGGGGAAACAATGAGCAGTTCTTC; CDR3aa: CASSPDLLAGGNNEQFF
v_gene: TRBV28; abundance: NA; d_gene: TRBD1; j_gene: TRBJ1-1; CDR3nt: TGTGCCAGCACCTACCACTTGACAGGGGGCGCACGGCCCAGAGAAGCTTTCTTT; CDR3aa: CASTYHLTGGARPREAFF
v_gene: TRBV7-9; abundance: NA; d_gene: NA; j_gene: TRBJ2-7; CDR3nt: TGTGCCAGCAGCCTGAGCTCCTACGAGCAGTACTTC; CDR3aa: CASSLSSYEQYF
v_gene: TRBV7-9; abundance: NA; d_gene: TRBD1; j_gene: TRBJ1-2; CDR3nt: TGTGCCAGCAACCTCGGGGACAGCCGCTATGGCTACACCTTC; CDR3aa: CASNLGDSRYGYTF
v_gene: TRBV30; abundance: NA; d_gene: NA; j_gene: TRBJ1-1; CDR3nt: TGTGCCTGGGGAATCGGAGTTGAAGCTTTCTTT; CDR3aa: CAWGIGVEAFF
v_gene: TRBV6-6; abundance: NA; d_gene: TRBD1; j_gene: TRBJ1-2; CDR3nt: TGTGCCAGCACTACAGGGACAGGGGGAAATGGCTACACCTTC; CDR3aa: CASTTGTGGNGYTF
v_gene: TRBV19; abundance: NA; d_gene: NA; j_gene: TRBJ1-1; CDR3nt: TGTGCCAGTAGTACGGTATTTTACGGGACACAGAACACTGAAGCTTTCTTT; CDR3aa: CASSTVFYGTQNTEAFF
v_gene: TRBV19; abundance: few; d_gene: NA; j_gene: TRBJ2-5; CDR3nt: TGTGCCAGTAGTATAGGGGCCGATTGGCGGACCCAGTACTTC; CDR3aa: CASSIGADWRTQYF
v_gene: TRBV18; abundance: NA; d_gene: NA; j_gene: TRBJ2-1; CDR3nt: TGTGCCAGCTCATCGGCCAGGGGCCTCTCCTACAATGAGCAGTTCTTC; CDR3aa: CASSSARGLSYNEQFF
v_gene: TRBV6-1; abundance: NA; d_gene: NA; j_gene: TRBJ1-5; CDR3nt: TGTGCCAGCAGGGCAGGGGGCAATCAGCCCCAGCATTTT; CDR3aa: CASRAGGNQPQHF
v_gene: TRBV7-9; abundance: NA; d_gene: NA; j_gene: TRBJ1-1; CDR3nt: TGTGCCAGCACGCCTTATGGGGAGCCGAACACTGAAGCTTTCTTT; CDR3aa: CASTPYGEPNTEAFF